A single sample is the source of the 20 T cell receptor beta chains below, sequenced in a study of control samples from healthy donors and cancer patients. Only in-frame clones appear in the TCRdb table, and some are missing; sequencing was by immunoSEQ multiplex PCR. The table records about 130,000 clones, over 90% of them present only once. Input material: PBMCs. Source of these receptors: a man in his 60s with colorectal cancer.

This clone occurred once. The chain has TRBV5-1 and TRBJ1-1; weak D call: TRBD1 (5 bases). The V gene lost 7 bases and the J gene lost 1 base, with 14 bases spanning the gap. Germline CDR1 and CDR2: SGHRS and YFSETQ. This CDR3 is built from 14 residues. CDR3 bases: TGCGCCAGCGGCCTCGGGGCGTCGAACACTGAAGCTTTCTTT. It encodes CASGLGASNTEAFF. Variable domain in full (rest from reference TRBV5-1 and TRBJ1-1): KAGVTQTPRYLIKTRGQQVTLSCSPISGHRSVSWYQQTPGQGLQFLFEYFSETQRNKGNFPGRFSGRQFSNSRSEMNVSTLELGDSALYLCASGLGASNTEAFFGQGTRLTVV.

The chain combines TRBV2 with TRBJ1-1, with D hard to call. V was clipped by 6 bases and J by 1 base, with 9 bases between them. CDR3 size: 13 residues. In germline, CDR1 is SNHLY, CDR2 FYNNEI. CDR3 protein: CASRATRNTEAFF. The CDR3 DNA reads TGTGCCAGCAGGGCCACCAGGAACACTGAAGCTTTCTTT.

This sequence joins TRBV3-1 (or the pseudogene TRBV3-2) and TRBJ2-5; no definite D call. Between the trimmed V and J ends, which lost 8 bases and 2 bases, there was a span of 12 bases. The CDR3 has 13 amino acids. Germline lookup yields CDR1 LGHDT and CDR2 YNNKEL (reference sequence). The CDR3 is CASSWTSQETQYF. The CDR3 DNA follows: TGTGCCAGCTCATGGACGTCGCAAGAGACCCAGTACTTC.

This chain joins TRBV5-5 and TRBJ2-7, with 10 bases aligning to TRBD2. The CDR3 loop spans 14 amino acids. Trimming cost V 2 bases and J 6 bases; bases outside gene matches: 5. Per the germline V gene, CDR1 is SGHKS and CDR2 is YYEKEE (reference sequence). CDR3 bases: TGTGCCAGCAGCTTCCCTAGCGGGGGAGGCGAGCAGTACTTC. This translates into CASSFPSGGGEQYF.

The chain has TRBV7-2 and TRBJ1-2, with D maybe TRBD1 (5 bases). Germline CDR1 reads SGHTA; CDR2 reads FQGNSA. The ends were cut back, 5 bases at V and 0 bases at J, with 10 bases in the middle. The CDR3 is 14 amino acids. The CDR3 DNA reads as TGTGCCAGCAGCAGGGGCAGGACTAACTATGGCTACACCTTC. Amino acids: CASSRGRTNYGYTF.

V usage is TRBV9 and J usage is TRBJ2-5, with TRBD1 matching over 7 bases. J was trimmed by 5 bases and V by 0 bases; bases with no gene match: 4. Germline assignment: CDR1 SGDLS and CDR2 YYNGEE. This CDR3 is 14 amino acids long. The CDR3 DNA reads TGTGCCAGCAGCGTAGAGGGGGCGGTGGAGACCCAGTACTTC. This translates into CASSVEGAVETQYF.

V is TRBV5-1 and J is TRBJ2-3, with TRBD1 as a possible D gene (6 bases). CDR3 length: 15 amino acids. V lost 3 bases and J 4 bases, leaving 15 bases between the germline ends. Germline CDR1 is SGHRS and CDR2 is YFSETQ. CDR3 sequence reads: CASSSQTGSPDTQYF. DNA for the CDR3: TGCGCCAGCAGCTCCCAGACAGGTTCCCCAGATACGCAGTATTTT.

The chain has TRBV7-9 and TRBJ2-1, with 7 nucleotides matching TRBD1. Per the germline V gene, CDR1 is SEHNR and CDR2 is FQNEAQ (reference sequence). The CDR3 runs to 15 residues. V shed 8 bases, J shed 1 base, and the junction held 8 bases outside the gene matches. This chain's CDR3 is CASGGRTGSYNEQFF. As DNA, the CDR3 is TGTGCCAGCGGCGGACGGACAGGATCCTACAATGAGCAGTTCTTC.

The CDR3 coding sequence is TGTGCCAGCAGCTTTACCATTACAGGGGTGAACACTGAAGCTTTCTTT. This codes for CASSFTITGVNTEAFF. V usage is TRBV7-2 and J usage is TRBJ1-1; 7 bases map to TRBD1. The CDR3 is made up of 16 amino acids. Germline lookup yields CDR1 SGHTA and CDR2 FQGNSA. J was trimmed by 0 bases and V by 3 bases; bases with no gene match: 7.

The chain combines TRBV3-1 (or the pseudogene TRBV3-2) with TRBJ2-1, with D perhaps matching TRBD2 (5 bases). Germline CDR1 LGHDT, CDR2 YNNKEL (reference sequence). CDR3 length: 16 residues. V was clipped by 0 bases and J by 4 bases, with 13 bases between them. In nucleotides, the CDR3 is TGTGCCAGCAGCCAAGATGTTGCGGGTGGATACAATGAGCAGTTCTTC. Its protein is CASSQDVAGGYNEQFF.

V is TRBV5-1 and J is TRBJ2-3; D may be TRBD2 (5 bases). Germline assignment: CDR1 SGHRS and CDR2 YFSETQ. V lost 0 bases to trimming and J lost 4 bases, with 9 bases between them. The CDR3 is made up of 14 amino acids. In nucleotides, the CDR3 is TGCGCCAGCAGCTTGGGGAGGACCCCAGATACGCAGTATTTT. Translation gives CASSLGRTPDTQYF.

This clone turned up a few times. The chain couples TRBV19 to TRBJ1-1; D possibly corresponds to TRBD1 (6 bases). CDR1 and CDR2 from the germline V gene are LNHDA and SQIVND (reference sequence). The V and J ends lost 5 bases and 5 bases respectively, with 15 bases between them. The length of the CDR3 is 14 residues. The CDR3 spells CASSATGLYTEAFF. The CDR3 coding sequence is TGTGCCAGTAGTGCGACAGGTCTCTATACTGAAGCTTTCTTT.

The chain carries TRBV7-9 and TRBJ2-1, with D possibly TRBD2 on 6 matching bases. This CDR3 region has 15 residues. Trimming stripped 2 bases from V and 9 bases from J, with 17 bases between. Looked up from germline, CDR1 is SEHNR and CDR2 is FQNEAQ (reference sequence). Here the CDR3 DNA reads TGTGCCAGCAGCTTAAGGTCGGGGGAGTGGGGTGAGCAGTTCTTC. Translation gives CASSLRSGEWGEQFF.

A few counts support this clone. The J gene is TRBJ1-1, the V gene TRBV12-3 or TRBV12-4; D is undetermined. This CDR3 comprises 11 residues. V lost 3 bases and J lost 6, with 5 bases in between. CDR3: CASSFGPEAFF. The CDR3 DNA reads as TGTGCCAGCAGTTTTGGCCCTGAAGCTTTCTTT.

The CDR3, as DNA: TGTGCCAGCAGCGGTAGCAGAACAGGGGAATCTGCTTTCTTT. It is translated as CASSGSRTGESAFF. The chain is built from TRBV9 and TRBJ1-1; TRBD1 matches at 7 bases. The germline CDR1 and CDR2 sequences are SGDLS and YYNGEE. The CDR3 consists of 14 residues. The trim removed 3 bases at V and 11 bases at J, leaving 13 bases unmatched. Drawing the rest from reference TRBV9 and TRBJ1-1, the complete variable domain is DSGVTQTPKHLITATGQRVTLRCSPRSGDLSVYWYQQSLDQGLQFLIQYYNGEERAKGNILERFSAQQFPDLHSELNLSSLELGDSALYFCASSGSRTGESAFFGQGTRLTVV.

This clone was seen once. The J gene is TRBJ2-1, the V gene TRBV4-1, with 8 bases aligning to TRBD2. The CDR3 has 16 residues. Germline loops: CDR1 MGHRA, CDR2 YSYEKL. Germline trimming cut 2 bases from V and 4 bases from J; bases unmatched to any gene: 7. CDR3 nucleotides: TGCGCCAGCAGCCAAATTGGGGAGCGGGGGTACAATGAGCAGTTCTTC. It specifies CASSQIGERGYNEQFF.

J is TRBJ2-3 and V is TRBV7-2; D remains ambiguous. Germline CDR1 is SGHTA and CDR2 is FQGNSA. The CDR3 is made up of 15 amino acids. The V and J ends lost 5 bases and 0 bases respectively, with 12 bases between them. CDR3 in amino acids: CASSLGGKSTDTQYF. CDR3 coding DNA: TGTGCCAGCAGCCTGGGTGGGAAAAGCACAGATACGCAGTATTTT.

The rearrangement joins TRBV6-5 to TRBJ1-6; D is perhaps TRBD1 (5 bases). The V gene lost 0 bases and the J gene lost 7 bases, with 7 bases spanning the gap. Germline-derived CDR1 and CDR2 are MNHEY and SVGAGI. This CDR3 comprises 14 residues. CDR3 nucleotides: TGTGCCAGCAGTTACTCGGGGGGAAATTCACCCCTCCACTTT. Amino acid sequence: CASSYSGGNSPLHF.

The chain is built from TRBV19 and TRBJ1-2; D may be TRBD1 (6 bases). Trimming took 4 bases from V and 4 from J, leaving 13 bases between them. Looked up from germline, CDR1 is LNHDA and CDR2 is SQIVND (reference sequence). The CDR3 contains 14 residues. The CDR3 DNA follows: TGTGCCAGTAGTACCAAGGAAGGGGGCTATGGCTACACCTTC. This encodes CASSTKEGGYGYTF.

The chain couples TRBV6-5 to TRBJ1-2, with 7 nucleotides matching TRBD1. The V and J ends lost 8 bases and 4 bases, in that order; junction bases with no gene match: 10. The CDR3 sequence is 14 residues long. Germline V gives CDR1 MNHEY, CDR2 SVGAGI. Written as DNA, the CDR3 is TGTGCCAGCGGGGAGGGGGCAGTAGTCTATGGCTACACCTTC. Protein sequence: CASGEGAVVYGYTF.